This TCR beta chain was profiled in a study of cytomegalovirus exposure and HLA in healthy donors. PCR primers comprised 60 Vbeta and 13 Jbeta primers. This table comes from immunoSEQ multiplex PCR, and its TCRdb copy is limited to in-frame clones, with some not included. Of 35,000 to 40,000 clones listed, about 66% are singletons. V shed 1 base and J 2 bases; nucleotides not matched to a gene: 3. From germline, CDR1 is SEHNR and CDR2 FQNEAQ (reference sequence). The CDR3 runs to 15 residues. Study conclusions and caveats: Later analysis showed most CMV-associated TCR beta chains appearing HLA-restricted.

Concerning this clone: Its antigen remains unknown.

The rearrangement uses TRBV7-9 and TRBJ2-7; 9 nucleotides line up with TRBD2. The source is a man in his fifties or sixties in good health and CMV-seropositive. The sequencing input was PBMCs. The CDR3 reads CASSLVTSGPYEQYF. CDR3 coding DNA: TGTGCCAGCAGCTTAGTGACTAGCGGCCCCTACGAGCAGTACTTC.